In its sample, the clone carrying this TCR beta chain was seen a few times. Data came from immunoSEQ multiplex PCR; TCRdb stores just in-frame clones and leaves some out. The repertoire consists of tens of thousands of clones, with approximately 83% occurring once and the leading ten covering more than 15%. This record belongs to a study of PD-L1 blockade in urothelial cancer. This receptor was obtained from a man aged 55 to 70 with urothelial cancer. Sequenced here: PBMCs, sampled around atezolizumab (anti-PD-L1) treatment.

The CDR3 spells CASSQDLWGTYNEQFF. CDR3 DNA sequence: TGTGCCAGCAGCCAAGATCTGTGGGGGACTTACAATGAGCAGTTCTTC. This chain joins TRBV4-2 and TRBJ2-1, with TRBD2 as a possible D gene (6 bases). Germline CDR1 LGHNA, CDR2 YNFKEQ. Trimming left V 0 bases short and J 4 bases short, with 13 bases between. The CDR3 length is 16 residues.